This T cell receptor (beta chain) was sequenced during a study of radiotherapy plus CTLA-4 blockade in lung cancer. At the level of the study: Patients showed objective responses in roughly 18% of cases, and disease control was achieved by about 31%. Study findings and constraints: The best predictor of response was reported to be early blood T cell clone dynamics, with interferon-beta. Radiotherapy was combined with ipilimumab, and tumor-derived TCR clones then expanded in blood.

The study treated chemo-refractory metastatic non-small-cell lung cancer patients with focal radiation plus ipilimumab CTLA-4 blockade. This CDR3 is 17 amino acids long. The germline gives CDR1 WSHSY, CDR2 SAAADI. V gave up 7 bases and J gave up 0 bases; unmatched junction bases: 11. Assay used: immunoSEQ multiplex PCR; TCRdb lists only in-frame clones, some missing. The repertoire holds 100,000 or so clones, roughly 85% seen once, with about 25% in the top ten. This clone showed up just once. Its antigen is undetermined. This clonotype originated in a human donor with non-small cell lung cancer that progressed on radiotherapy plus ipilimumab. The sample in question was peripheral blood, obtained from a patient treated with radiotherapy plus ipilimumab. V and J are TRBV10-2 and TRBJ2-1; 8 nucleotides match TRBD2. CDR3 DNA: TGCGCCAGCAAGGGCGGGCGTGCGGGAGGCTCCTACAATGAGCAGTTCTTC. Encoded protein: CASKGGRAGGSYNEQFF.